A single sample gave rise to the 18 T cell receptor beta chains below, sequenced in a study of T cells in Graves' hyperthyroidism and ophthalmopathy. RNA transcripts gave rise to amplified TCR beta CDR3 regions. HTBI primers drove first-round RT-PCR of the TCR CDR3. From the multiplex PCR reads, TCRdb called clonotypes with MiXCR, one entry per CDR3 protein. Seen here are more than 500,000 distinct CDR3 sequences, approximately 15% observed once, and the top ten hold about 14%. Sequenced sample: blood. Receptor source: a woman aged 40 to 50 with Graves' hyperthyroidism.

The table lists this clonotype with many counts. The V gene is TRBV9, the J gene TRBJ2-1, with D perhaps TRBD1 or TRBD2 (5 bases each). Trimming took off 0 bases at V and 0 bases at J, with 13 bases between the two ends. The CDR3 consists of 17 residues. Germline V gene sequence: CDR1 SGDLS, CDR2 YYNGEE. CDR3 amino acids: CASSVVETGRSYNEQFF. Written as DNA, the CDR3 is TGTGCCAGCAGCGTAGTCGAGACGGGACGCTCCTACAATGAGCAGTTCTTC.

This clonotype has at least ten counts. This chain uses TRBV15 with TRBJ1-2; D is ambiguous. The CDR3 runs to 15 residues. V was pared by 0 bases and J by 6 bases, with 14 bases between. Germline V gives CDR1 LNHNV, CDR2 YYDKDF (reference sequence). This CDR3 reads CATSRERLPLHGYTF. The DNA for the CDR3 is TGTGCCACCAGCAGAGAGAGGCTACCATTGCATGGCTACACCTTC.

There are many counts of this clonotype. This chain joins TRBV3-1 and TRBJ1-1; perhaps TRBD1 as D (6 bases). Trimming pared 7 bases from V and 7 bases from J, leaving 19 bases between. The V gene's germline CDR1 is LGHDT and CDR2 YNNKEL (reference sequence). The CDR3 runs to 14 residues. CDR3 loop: CASTYREGRGEAFF. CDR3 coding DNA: TGTGCCAGCACCTACAGGGAGGGGAGAGGTGAAGCTTTCTTT.

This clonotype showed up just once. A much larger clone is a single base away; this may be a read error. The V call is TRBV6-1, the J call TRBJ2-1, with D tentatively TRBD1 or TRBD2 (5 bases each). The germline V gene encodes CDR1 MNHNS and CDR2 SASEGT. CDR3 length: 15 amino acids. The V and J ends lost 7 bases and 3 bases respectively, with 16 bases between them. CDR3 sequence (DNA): TGTGCCAGCACAGAGGGACCAGCGGTCTACAATGAGCAGTTCTTC. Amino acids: CASTEGPAVYNEQFF.

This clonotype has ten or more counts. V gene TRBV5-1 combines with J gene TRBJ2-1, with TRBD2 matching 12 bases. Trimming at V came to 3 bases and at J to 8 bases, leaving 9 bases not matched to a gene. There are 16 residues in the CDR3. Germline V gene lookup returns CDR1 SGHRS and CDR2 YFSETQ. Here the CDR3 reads CASSSHWTSGADEQFF. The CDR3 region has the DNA TGCGCCAGCAGCTCGCATTGGACTAGCGGGGCCGATGAGCAGTTCTTC. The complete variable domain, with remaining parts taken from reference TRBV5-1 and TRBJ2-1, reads KAGVTQTPRYLIKTRGQQVTLSCSPISGHRSVSWYQQTPGQGLQFLFEYFSETQRNKGNFPGRFSGRQFSNSRSEMNVSTLELGDSALYLCASSSHWTSGADEQFFGPGTRLTVL.

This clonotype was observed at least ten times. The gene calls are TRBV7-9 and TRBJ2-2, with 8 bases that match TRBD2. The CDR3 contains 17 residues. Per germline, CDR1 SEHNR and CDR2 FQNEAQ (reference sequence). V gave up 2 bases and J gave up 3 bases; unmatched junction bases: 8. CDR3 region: CASSLSPGLGDTGELFF. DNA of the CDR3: TGTGCCAGCAGCTTATCTCCGGGACTAGGAGACACCGGGGAGCTGTTTTTT.

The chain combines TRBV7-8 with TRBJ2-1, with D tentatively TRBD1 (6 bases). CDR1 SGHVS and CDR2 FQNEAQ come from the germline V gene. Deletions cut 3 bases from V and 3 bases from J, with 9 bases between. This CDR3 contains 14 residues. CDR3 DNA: TGTGCCAGCAGCTTCACAGGGATCTACAATGAGCAGTTCTTC. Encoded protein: CASSFTGIYNEQFF.

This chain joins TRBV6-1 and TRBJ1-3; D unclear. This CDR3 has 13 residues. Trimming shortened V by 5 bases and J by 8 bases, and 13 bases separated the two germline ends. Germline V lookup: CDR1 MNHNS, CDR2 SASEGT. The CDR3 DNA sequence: TGTGCCAGCAGTCCCGGGGATTTTGACACCATATATTTT. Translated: CASSPGDFDTIYF.

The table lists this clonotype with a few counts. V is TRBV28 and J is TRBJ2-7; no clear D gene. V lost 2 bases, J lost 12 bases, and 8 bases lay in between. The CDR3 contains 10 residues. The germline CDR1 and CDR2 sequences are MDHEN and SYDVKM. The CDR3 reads CASSLDRRYF. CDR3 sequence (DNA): TGTGCCAGCAGTTTAGACCGGCGGTACTTC.

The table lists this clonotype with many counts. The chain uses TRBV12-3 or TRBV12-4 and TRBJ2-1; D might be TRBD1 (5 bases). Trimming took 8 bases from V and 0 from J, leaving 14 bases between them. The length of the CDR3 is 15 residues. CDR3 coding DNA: TGTGCCAGCCGAGGTAGGGGCCGCTCCTACAATGAGCAGTTCTTC. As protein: CASRGRGRSYNEQFF.

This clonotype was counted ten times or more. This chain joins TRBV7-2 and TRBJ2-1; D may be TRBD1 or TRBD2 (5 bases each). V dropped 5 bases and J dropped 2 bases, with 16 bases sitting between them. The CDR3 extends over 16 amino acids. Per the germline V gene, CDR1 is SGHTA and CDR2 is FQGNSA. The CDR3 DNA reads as TGTGCCAGCAGCACCGCCGGGACCAACACCTACAATGAGCAGTTCTTC. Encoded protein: CASSTAGTNTYNEQFF.

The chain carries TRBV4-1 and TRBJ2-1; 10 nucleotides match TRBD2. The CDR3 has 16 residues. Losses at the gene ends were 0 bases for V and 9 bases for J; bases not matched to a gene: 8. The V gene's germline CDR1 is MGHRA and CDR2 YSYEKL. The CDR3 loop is CASSQDGSLAGVEQFF. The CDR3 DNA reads TGCGCCAGCAGCCAAGATGGTAGCCTAGCGGGAGTTGAGCAGTTCTTC.

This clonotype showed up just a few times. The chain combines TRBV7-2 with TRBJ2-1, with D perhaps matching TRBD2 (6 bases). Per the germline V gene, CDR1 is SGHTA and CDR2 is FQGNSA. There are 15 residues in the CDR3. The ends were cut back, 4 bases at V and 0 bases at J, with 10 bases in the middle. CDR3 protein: CASSSPGDSYNEQFF. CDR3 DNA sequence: TGTGCCAGCAGCTCCCCGGGAGACTCCTACAATGAGCAGTTCTTC.

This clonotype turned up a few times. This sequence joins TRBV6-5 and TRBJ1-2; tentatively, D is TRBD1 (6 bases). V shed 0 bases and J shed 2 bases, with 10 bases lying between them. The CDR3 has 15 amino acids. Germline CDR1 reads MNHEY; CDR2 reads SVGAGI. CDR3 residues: CASSYSYRANYGYTF. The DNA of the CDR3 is TGTGCCAGCAGTTACTCATACAGGGCCAACTATGGCTACACCTTC.

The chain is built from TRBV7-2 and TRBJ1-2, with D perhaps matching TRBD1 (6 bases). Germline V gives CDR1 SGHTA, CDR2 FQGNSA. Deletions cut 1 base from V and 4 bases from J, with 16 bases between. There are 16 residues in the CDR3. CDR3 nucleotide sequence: TGTGCCAGCAGCTTAGTGGCAGGGGCCTCCTCCTATGGCTACACCTTC. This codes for CASSLVAGASSYGYTF.

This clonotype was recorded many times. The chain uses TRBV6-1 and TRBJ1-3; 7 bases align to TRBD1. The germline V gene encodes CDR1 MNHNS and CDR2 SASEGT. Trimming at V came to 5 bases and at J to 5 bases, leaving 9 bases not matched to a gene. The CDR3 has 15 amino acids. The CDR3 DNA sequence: TGTGCCAGCAGTTTCAACCGGGACAGAAGAAACACCATATATTTT. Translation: CASSFNRDRRNTIYF.

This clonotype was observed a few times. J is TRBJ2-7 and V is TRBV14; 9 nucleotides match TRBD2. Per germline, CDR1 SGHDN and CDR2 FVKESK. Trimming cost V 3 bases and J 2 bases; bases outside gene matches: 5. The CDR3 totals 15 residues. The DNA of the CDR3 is TGTGCCAGCAGCCACTATAGCGGGAGTGCCTACGAGCAGTACTTC. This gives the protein CASSHYSGSAYEQYF.

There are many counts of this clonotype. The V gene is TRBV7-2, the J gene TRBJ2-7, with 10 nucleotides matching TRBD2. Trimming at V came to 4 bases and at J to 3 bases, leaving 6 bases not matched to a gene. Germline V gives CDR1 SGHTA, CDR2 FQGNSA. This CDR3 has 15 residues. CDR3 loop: CASSSATSGLYEQYF. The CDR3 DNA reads TGTGCCAGCAGCTCAGCGACTAGCGGGCTCTACGAGCAGTACTTC.